These T cell receptor beta chains were read from a single sample in a study of blood T cell repertoires in COVID-19. Only in-frame clones appear in the TCRdb table, and some are missing; sequencing was by immunoSEQ multiplex PCR. The data contain over 200,000 clones, roughly 86% of them singletons. Sequenced sample: PBMCs or T cells enriched from blood (not recorded which). These receptors came from a woman under 40 with acute COVID-19. Each CDR3 is given with its conserved first and last residue. The order of the fields is V gene, J gene, D gene, clone size, CDR3 protein, CDR3 DNA. The D gene is left open where the match is weak. Some rows mark clone size as missing; the rest say once, few, many or name a class of expanded clone.

v_gene: TRBV5-4; j_gene: TRBJ2-3; d_gene: TRBD2; abundance: .; CDR3aa: CASSWGTSGGWADTQYF; CDR3nt: TGTGCCAGCAGCTGGGGGACTAGCGGGGGTTGGGCAGATACGCAGTATTTT
v_gene: TRBV7-9; j_gene: TRBJ1-2; d_gene: .; abundance: .; CDR3aa: CASSLVGEAPEYGYTF; CDR3nt: TGTGCCAGCAGCTTAGTCGGGGAGGCCCCAGAGTATGGCTACACCTTC
v_gene: TRBV5-1; j_gene: TRBJ2-3; d_gene: TRBD2; abundance: .; CDR3aa: CASSLSSSGYTDTQYF; CDR3nt: TGCGCCAGCAGCTTGTCGTCTAGCGGGTACACAGATACGCAGTATTTT
v_gene: TRBV11-3; j_gene: TRBJ2-2; d_gene: .; abundance: .; CDR3aa: CASSFPPGELFF; CDR3nt: TGTGCCAGCAGCTTCCCTCCCGGGGAGCTGTTTTTT
v_gene: TRBV29-1; j_gene: TRBJ2-3; d_gene: TRBD2; abundance: .; CDR3aa: CSVQRGAADTQYF; CDR3nt: TGCAGCGTACAGCGGGGGGCGGCAGATACGCAGTATTTT
v_gene: TRBV11-2; j_gene: TRBJ2-5; d_gene: TRBD1; abundance: .; CDR3aa: CASSLEGRGETQYF; CDR3nt: TGTGCCAGCAGCTTAGAAGGCAGGGGGGAGACCCAGTACTTC
v_gene: TRBV12-5; j_gene: TRBJ1-4; d_gene: TRBD1; abundance: .; CDR3aa: CASGKLDRGRGEKLFF; CDR3nt: TGTGCTAGTGGCAAGTTAGACAGGGGGCGTGGGGAAAAACTGTTTTTT
v_gene: TRBV6-2/TRBV6-3; j_gene: TRBJ2-3; d_gene: TRBD2; abundance: once; CDR3aa: CASSSLRLAGGFTDTQYF; CDR3nt: TGTGCCAGCAGTTCCCTTAGACTAGCGGGGGGATTCACAGATACGCAGTATTTT
v_gene: TRBV5-1; j_gene: TRBJ2-3; d_gene: TRBD1; abundance: .; CDR3aa: CASSAGTGVTDTQYF; CDR3nt: TGCGCCAGCAGCGCAGGGACAGGAGTTACAGATACGCAGTATTTT
v_gene: TRBV29-1; j_gene: TRBJ1-2; d_gene: TRBD1; abundance: .; CDR3aa: CSVGLGDRYIYGYTF; CDR3nt: TGCAGCGTTGGGCTAGGGGACAGGTATATTTATGGCTACACCTTC
v_gene: TRBV29-1; j_gene: TRBJ1-2; d_gene: .; abundance: .; CDR3aa: CSVVPGIDNYGYTF; CDR3nt: TGCAGCGTTGTCCCCGGGATAGATAACTATGGCTACACCTTC
v_gene: TRBV5-5; j_gene: TRBJ1-1; d_gene: .; abundance: .; CDR3aa: CASSWGQPNTEAFF; CDR3nt: TGTGCCAGCAGCTGGGGACAACCGAACACTGAAGCTTTCTTT
v_gene: TRBV9; j_gene: TRBJ1-5; d_gene: .; abundance: .; CDR3aa: CASSVDAGNQPQHF; CDR3nt: TGTGCCAGCAGCGTAGACGCAGGGAATCAGCCCCAGCATTTT
v_gene: TRBV7-9; j_gene: TRBJ1-3; d_gene: .; abundance: few; CDR3aa: CASSPGSSGNTIYF; CDR3nt: TGTGCCAGCAGCCCCGGTAGTTCTGGAAACACCATATATTTT
v_gene: TRBV14; j_gene: TRBJ1-2; d_gene: TRBD1; abundance: .; CDR3aa: CASSLRQGAGRDYGYTF; CDR3nt: TGTGCCAGCAGCCTCCGACAGGGGGCTGGGCGGGACTATGGCTACACCTTC
v_gene: TRBV10-3; j_gene: TRBJ1-2; d_gene: TRBD1; abundance: .; CDR3aa: CAISRITGQLDGYTF; CDR3nt: TGTGCCATCAGCCGAATAACGGGACAGCTTGATGGCTACACCTTC
v_gene: TRBV2; j_gene: TRBJ2-7; d_gene: .; abundance: .; CDR3aa: CASSIQGYEQYF; CDR3nt: TGTGCCAGCAGCATACAGGGCTACGAGCAGTACTTC
v_gene: TRBV28; j_gene: TRBJ2-7; d_gene: .; abundance: .; CDR3aa: CASSEYEQYF; CDR3nt: TGTGCCAGCAGCGAGTACGAGCAGTACTTC
v_gene: TRBV18; j_gene: TRBJ1-5; d_gene: TRBD1; abundance: once; CDR3aa: CASSPSQGNNQPQHF; CDR3nt: TGTGCCAGCTCACCATCACAGGGGAATAATCAGCCCCAGCATTTT
v_gene: TRBV5-6; j_gene: TRBJ1-4; d_gene: TRBD1; abundance: .; CDR3aa: CASTPDRANEKLFF; CDR3nt: TGTGCCAGCACCCCCGACAGGGCGAATGAAAAACTGTTTTTT
v_gene: TRBV3-1/TRBV3-2; j_gene: TRBJ1-2; d_gene: .; abundance: .; CDR3aa: CASSQDGQGNYGYTF; CDR3nt: TGTGCCAGCAGCCAAGACGGTCAGGGAAACTATGGCTACACCTTC
v_gene: TRBV5-4; j_gene: TRBJ2-7; d_gene: TRBD1; abundance: .; CDR3aa: CASSIPGTGRDEQYF; CDR3nt: TGTGCCAGCAGCATCCCCGGGACAGGGCGAGACGAGCAGTACTTC
v_gene: TRBV6-5; j_gene: TRBJ2-5; d_gene: .; abundance: .; CDR3aa: CASSRLEAPQETQYF; CDR3nt: TGTGCCAGCAGCCGCCTAGAAGCCCCCCAAGAGACCCAGTACTTC
v_gene: TRBV5-1; j_gene: TRBJ2-7; d_gene: TRBD1; abundance: .; CDR3aa: CASSKRQGADEQYF; CDR3nt: TGCGCCAGCAGCAAACGACAGGGGGCCGATGAGCAGTACTTC
v_gene: TRBV18; j_gene: TRBJ1-2; d_gene: TRBD1; abundance: .; CDR3aa: CASSPETGEFASTF; CDR3nt: TGTGCCAGCTCACCAGAGACAGGGGAATTTGCGAGTACCTTC
v_gene: TRBV4-3; j_gene: TRBJ1-4; d_gene: .; abundance: .; CDR3aa: CASSQDGYRETTNEKLFF; CDR3nt: TGCGCCAGCAGCCAAGATGGCTACAGAGAGACAACTAATGAAAAACTGTTTTTT
v_gene: TRBV4-3; j_gene: TRBJ1-1; d_gene: TRBD1; abundance: .; CDR3aa: CASSQVGQTNTEAFF; CDR3nt: TGCGCCAGCAGCCAAGTGGGACAGACGAACACTGAAGCTTTCTTT
v_gene: TRBV28; j_gene: TRBJ1-2; d_gene: .; abundance: .; CDR3aa: CASSLEGPPGGYTF; CDR3nt: TGTGCCAGCAGTTTAGAGGGCCCGCCTGGTGGCTACACCTTC
v_gene: TRBV6-5; j_gene: TRBJ2-7; d_gene: .; abundance: .; CDR3aa: CASSYSSDSYEQYF; CDR3nt: TGTGCCAGCAGTTACTCTAGCGACTCCTACGAGCAGTACTTC
v_gene: TRBV7-6; j_gene: TRBJ1-5; d_gene: .; abundance: .; CDR3aa: CASSLNDRQNQPQHF; CDR3nt: TGTGCCAGCAGCCTTAACGACAGGCAGAATCAGCCCCAGCATTTT
v_gene: TRBV12-3/TRBV12-4; j_gene: TRBJ1-1; d_gene: .; abundance: once; CDR3aa: CASSLQGNTEAFF; CDR3nt: TGTGCCAGCAGTTTGCAGGGGAACACTGAAGCTTTCTTT
v_gene: TRBV5-1; j_gene: TRBJ1-5; d_gene: .; abundance: .; CDR3aa: CASSLGAGGNQPQHF; CDR3nt: TGCGCCAGCAGCTTGGGGGCGGGTGGCAATCAGCCCCAGCATTTT
v_gene: TRBV2; j_gene: TRBJ2-7; d_gene: .; abundance: .; CDR3aa: CASSLQSYEQYF; CDR3nt: TGTGCCAGCAGTCTGCAGTCCTACGAGCAGTACTTC
v_gene: TRBV7-9; j_gene: TRBJ2-1; d_gene: TRBD2; abundance: .; CDR3aa: CASSLIAGGDNEQFF; CDR3nt: TGTGCCAGCAGCTTAATTGCGGGGGGGGACAATGAGCAGTTCTTC
v_gene: TRBV9; j_gene: TRBJ1-6; d_gene: .; abundance: .; CDR3aa: CASSVGSGSGLDSPLHF; CDR3nt: TGTGCCAGCAGCGTAGGTTCCGGGTCAGGGCTCGATTCACCCCTCCACTTT
v_gene: TRBV7-9; j_gene: TRBJ1-2; d_gene: TRBD1; abundance: .; CDR3aa: CASRTDRVVDGYTF; CDR3nt: TGTGCCAGCAGAACGGACAGGGTAGTAGATGGCTACACCTTC
v_gene: TRBV5-6; j_gene: TRBJ2-3; d_gene: .; abundance: .; CDR3aa: CASSLGGSPSTDTQYF; CDR3nt: TGTGCCAGCAGCTTGGGGGGCAGCCCGAGCACAGATACGCAGTATTTT
v_gene: TRBV5-1; j_gene: TRBJ2-3; d_gene: .; abundance: .; CDR3aa: CASKLGTDTQYF; CDR3nt: TGCGCCAGCAAATTAGGCACAGATACGCAGTATTTT
v_gene: TRBV2; j_gene: TRBJ2-3; d_gene: TRBD1; abundance: .; CDR3aa: CALIAAGGGLDTQYF; CDR3nt: TGTGCCCTTATAGCGGCAGGGGGCGGGTTAGATACGCAGTATTTT
v_gene: TRBV5-4; j_gene: TRBJ2-3; d_gene: TRBD1; abundance: .; CDR3aa: CASSRGQSVNTDTQYF; CDR3nt: TGTGCCAGCAGCAGGGGACAGTCGGTTAACACAGATACGCAGTATTTT
v_gene: TRBV6-5; j_gene: TRBJ2-7; d_gene: TRBD1; abundance: .; CDR3aa: CASSYSAGGVSSEQYF; CDR3nt: TGTGCCAGCAGTTACTCGGCAGGGGGCGTCTCTTCCGAGCAGTACTTC
v_gene: TRBV5-8; j_gene: TRBJ2-1; d_gene: TRBD2; abundance: .; CDR3aa: CASSLLTRTSGGNEQFF; CDR3nt: TGTGCCAGCAGCCTTTTAACGAGGACTAGCGGGGGGAATGAGCAGTTCTTC
v_gene: TRBV24-1; j_gene: TRBJ1-4; d_gene: .; abundance: .; CDR3aa: CATGNKNRERGEKLFF; CDR3nt: TGTGCCACAGGGAACAAAAATCGGGAGAGAGGGGAAAAACTGTTTTTT
v_gene: TRBV7-2; j_gene: TRBJ1-2; d_gene: TRBD1; abundance: .; CDR3aa: CASSPPGQGRYGYTF; CDR3nt: TGTGCCAGCAGCCCCCCCGGACAGGGACGTTATGGCTACACCTTC
v_gene: TRBV27; j_gene: TRBJ1-2; d_gene: TRBD1; abundance: .; CDR3aa: CASSTAGTGNRYGYTF; CDR3nt: TGTGCCAGCAGTACGGCCGGGACAGGGAACCGCTATGGCTACACCTTC
v_gene: TRBV7-2; j_gene: TRBJ2-5; d_gene: TRBD2; abundance: .; CDR3aa: CASSLSTSGGFQETQYF; CDR3nt: TGTGCCAGCAGCTTAAGTACTAGCGGGGGATTCCAAGAGACCCAGTACTTC
v_gene: TRBV6-2/TRBV6-3; j_gene: TRBJ1-2; d_gene: TRBD1; abundance: .; CDR3aa: CASSSTPGQDGGYGYTF; CDR3nt: TGTGCCAGCAGTTCCACCCCTGGACAGGATGGTGGCTATGGCTACACCTTC
v_gene: TRBV15; j_gene: TRBJ2-3; d_gene: .; abundance: .; CDR3aa: CATSSLDYTDTQYF; CDR3nt: TGTGCCACCAGCAGCCTAGATTACACAGATACGCAGTATTTT
v_gene: TRBV11-2; j_gene: TRBJ1-1; d_gene: .; abundance: .; CDR3aa: CASSMLRGRVSEAFF; CDR3nt: TGTGCCAGCAGCATGCTCCGGGGGAGAGTCTCTGAAGCTTTCTTT
v_gene: TRBV20-1; j_gene: TRBJ1-5; d_gene: .; abundance: .; CDR3aa: CSASFRGGNQPQHF; CDR3nt: TGCAGTGCTAGTTTTCGGGGGGGCAATCAGCCCCAGCATTTT
v_gene: TRBV30; j_gene: TRBJ2-7; d_gene: .; abundance: .; CDR3aa: CAWRRDSSYEQYF; CDR3nt: TGTGCCTGGAGGCGGGACAGCTCCTACGAGCAGTACTTC
v_gene: TRBV10-2; j_gene: TRBJ2-7; d_gene: .; abundance: .; CDR3aa: CASSEDRGEQYF; CDR3nt: TGCGCCAGCAGTGAGGACAGAGGAGAGCAGTACTTC
v_gene: TRBV4-1; j_gene: TRBJ2-5; d_gene: .; abundance: .; CDR3aa: CASSQVVSRAEETQYF; CDR3nt: TGCGCCAGCAGCCAAGTGGTTAGCAGGGCGGAGGAGACCCAGTACTTC
v_gene: TRBV18; j_gene: TRBJ2-2; d_gene: .; abundance: .; CDR3aa: CASSPLLLENTGELFF; CDR3nt: TGTGCCAGCTCACCACTTTTATTAGAGAACACCGGGGAGCTGTTTTTT
v_gene: TRBV7-3; j_gene: TRBJ2-1; d_gene: TRBD2; abundance: .; CDR3aa: CASSIAGSDSYNEQFF; CDR3nt: TGTGCCAGCAGTATAGCGGGGTCCGACTCCTACAATGAGCAGTTCTTC
v_gene: TRBV7-3; j_gene: TRBJ1-1; d_gene: .; abundance: .; CDR3aa: CASSLGQYTEAFF; CDR3nt: TGTGCCAGCAGCCTTGGACAGTACACTGAAGCTTTCTTT